This TCR beta chain was identified in a study of blood T cell repertoires in COVID-19. Study-wide context: Acute and convalescent COVID-19 specimens originated in the United States, Italy and Spain.

This table comes from immunoSEQ multiplex PCR, and its TCRdb copy is limited to in-frame clones, with some not included. The sample lists fewer than 350,000 clones, around 88% occurring once. This CDR3 has 12 amino acids. Germline CDR1 reads MNHEY; CDR2 reads SVGEGT. Trimming cost V 5 bases and J 6 bases; bases outside gene matches: 1. Sequenced: PBMCs or T cells enriched from blood (not recorded which). This TCR derives from a woman in her thirties or forties who had recovered from COVID-19. The gene calls are TRBV6-2 or TRBV6-3 and TRBJ2-1, with 7 bases matching TRBD2. CDR3 amino acids: CASSRTSNEQFF. CDR3 sequence (DNA): TGTGCCAGCAGTCGGACTAGCAATGAGCAGTTCTTC.